This is a list of T cell receptor beta chains from one sample in a study of shared clonotypes between healthy human individuals. Only in-frame clones appear in the TCRdb table, and some are missing; sequencing was by immunoSEQ multiplex PCR. The sample includes 500,000 to 550,000 clones, 95% to 96% of them seen just once. The sequencing input was naive CD4+ T cells sorted from blood. The receptors were sampled from a woman aged 25 to 39 in good health. Each CDR3 is given with its conserved first and last residue. The order of the fields is D gene, clone size, J gene, V gene, CDR3 protein, CDR3 DNA. D genes are given only for firm matches. Expanded clones are given a class, and other clones once, few, many or no size at all.

- - TRBJ1-5 TRBV27 CASSSFGLGNQPQHF TGTGCCAGCAGTTCTTTTGGCCTGGGCAATCAGCCCCAGCATTTT
TRBD1 - TRBJ1-5 TRBV19 CASSRGQGGYSNQPQHF TGTGCCAGTAGTCGAGGACAGGGAGGGTATAGCAATCAGCCCCAGCATTTT
- - TRBJ2-7 TRBV5-5 CASSLGLTGSSSYEQYF TGTGCCAGCAGCTTGGGGTTGACAGGTTCAAGCTCCTACGAGCAGTACTTC
- - TRBJ2-1 TRBV6-5 CASKLVQSSYNEQFF TGTGCCAGCAAACTTGTCCAGAGCTCCTACAATGAGCAGTTCTTC
- - TRBJ2-1 TRBV28 CASSLPGYNEQFF TGTGCCAGCAGTTTACCGGGATATAATGAGCAGTTCTTC
- - TRBJ2-7 TRBV27 CASRVPRVAGSSYEQYF TGTGCCAGCAGAGTCCCCAGAGTAGCCGGGAGCTCCTACGAGCAGTACTTC
- once TRBJ2-7 TRBV11-2 CASGSSRNEQYF TGTGCCAGCGGATCGTCGAGGAACGAGCAGTACTTC
TRBD1 - TRBJ1-3 TRBV5-1 CASSLGDRGSGNTIYF TGCGCCAGCAGCTTGGGGGACAGGGGTTCAGGAAACACCATATATTTT
- - TRBJ1-3 TRBV7-9 CASSLGQHNTIYF TGTGCCAGCAGCTTAGGACAGCACAACACCATATATTTT
- - TRBJ2-7 TRBV18 CASTPSETGPYEQYF TGTGCCAGCACCCCCAGTGAGACTGGACCCTACGAGCAGTACTTC
TRBD1 - TRBJ2-6 TRBV28 CASSSSRWGTGKTANVLTF TGTGCCAGCAGCAGTTCGCGGTGGGGGACAGGGAAGACGGCCAACGTCCTGACTTTC
- - TRBJ1-5 TRBV2 CASSELAVINQPQHF TGTGCCAGCAGTGAACTGGCGGTAATTAATCAGCCCCAGCATTTT
- - TRBJ2-4 TRBV5-6 CASSFSWLAKNIQYF TGTGCCAGCAGCTTTTCTTGGCTAGCCAAAAACATTCAGTACTTC
- - TRBJ1-4 TRBV28 CASSLSTTNEKLFF TGTGCCAGCAGTTTAAGTACGACTAATGAAAAACTGTTTTTT
TRBD2 - TRBJ2-3 TRBV30 CAWSGGRALNTDTQYF TGTGCCTGGAGTGGCGGGAGGGCCCTTAATACAGATACGCAGTATTTT
- - TRBJ1-4 TRBV5-6 CASSLGRGSNEKLFF TGTGCCAGCAGCTTGGGGAGGGGATCAAATGAAAAACTGTTTTTT
TRBD2 - TRBJ2-7 TRBV4-2 CASSQDLAGGLYEQYF TGTGCCAGCAGCCAAGATTTAGCGGGAGGTCTCTACGAGCAGTACTTC
- - TRBJ1-1 TRBV6-5 CASSYLVNTEAFF TGTGCCAGCAGTTACCTTGTGAACACTGAAGCTTTCTTT
- - TRBJ2-7 TRBV6-1 CASSEPGGGYEQYF TGTGCCAGCAGTGAACCTGGGGGCGGATACGAGCAGTACTTC
TRBD1 - TRBJ2-7 TRBV19 CASSIRDRGPLSYEQYF TGTGCCAGTAGTATCCGGGACAGAGGCCCCCTTAGCTACGAGCAGTACTTC
TRBD2 - TRBJ2-3 TRBV6-4 CASSRTSGESTDTQYF TGTGCCAGCAGCAGAACTAGCGGGGAAAGCACAGATACGCAGTATTTT
- - TRBJ1-3 TRBV19 CASSILEGNTIYF TGTGCCAGTAGTATATTGGAGGGAAACACCATATATTTT
TRBD2 - TRBJ2-7 TRBV18 CASSPRTSGTGEQYF TGTGCCAGCTCACCTAGGACTAGCGGGACGGGGGAGCAGTACTTC
TRBD2 - TRBJ2-5 TRBV19 CASSMVRGGGTQYF TGTGCCAGTAGTATGGTCCGCGGGGGGGGGACCCAGTACTTC
- - TRBJ2-7 TRBV7-2 CASGDLITSYEQYF TGTGCCAGCGGCGACCTCATAACCTCCTACGAGCAGTACTTC
TRBD1 - TRBJ1-2 TRBV7-2 CASSLAQGAHGYTF TGTGCCAGCAGCTTAGCGCAGGGGGCACATGGCTACACCTTC
- - TRBJ1-4 TRBV5-6 CASSFFLNEKLFF TGTGCCAGCAGCTTCTTTCTCAATGAAAAACTGTTTTTT
- - TRBJ1-4 TRBV28 CASSFAGPSNEKLFF TGTGCCAGCAGTTTTGCGGGGCCCTCTAATGAAAAACTGTTTTTT
- - TRBJ1-5 TRBV5-1 CASSAGDFSNQPQHF TGCGCCAGCAGCGCCGGGGATTTTAGCAATCAGCCCCAGCATTTT
- - TRBJ2-7 TRBV6-1 CASSETTPSYEQYF TGTGCCAGCAGTGAAACGACACCGTCTTACGAGCAGTACTTC
- - TRBJ1-5 TRBV2 CASSDSGRPQHF TGTGCCAGCAGTGATTCAGGGCGGCCCCAGCATTTT
- - TRBJ2-7 TRBV7-9 CASSPPTPYEQYF TGTGCCAGCAGCCCACCCACACCCTACGAGCAGTACTTC
TRBD2 - TRBJ2-1 TRBV7-6 CASSSGLVQFF TGTGCCAGCAGCTCGGGACTAGTCCAGTTCTTC
TRBD2 - TRBJ2-5 TRBV7-9 CASCASGTIQETQYF TGTGCCAGCTGTGCTAGCGGGACTATCCAAGAGACCCAGTACTTC
- - TRBJ2-1 TRBV14 CASSKYYNEQFF TGTGCCAGCAGCAAATATTACAATGAGCAGTTCTTC
- - TRBJ1-4 TRBV11-2 CASRSVGPGIEEKLFF TGTGCCAGCAGAAGCGTCGGGCCAGGGATTGAAGAAAAACTGTTTTTT
- - TRBJ2-2 TRBV29-1 CSVERGDLNTGELFF TGCAGCGTTGAGAGGGGGGACTTGAACACCGGGGAGCTGTTTTTT
TRBD1 - TRBJ1-1 TRBV5-1 CASRSGQTNTEAFF TGCGCCAGCCGCTCGGGACAGACGAACACTGAAGCTTTCTTT
- - TRBJ2-1 TRBV27 CASSRYREIPNEQFF TGTGCCAGCAGTCGGTACAGGGAGATTCCAAATGAGCAGTTCTTC
- - TRBJ2-6 TRBV5-1 CASSLVTRAGANVLTF TGCGCCAGCAGCTTGGTTACCAGGGCTGGGGCCAACGTCCTGACTTTC